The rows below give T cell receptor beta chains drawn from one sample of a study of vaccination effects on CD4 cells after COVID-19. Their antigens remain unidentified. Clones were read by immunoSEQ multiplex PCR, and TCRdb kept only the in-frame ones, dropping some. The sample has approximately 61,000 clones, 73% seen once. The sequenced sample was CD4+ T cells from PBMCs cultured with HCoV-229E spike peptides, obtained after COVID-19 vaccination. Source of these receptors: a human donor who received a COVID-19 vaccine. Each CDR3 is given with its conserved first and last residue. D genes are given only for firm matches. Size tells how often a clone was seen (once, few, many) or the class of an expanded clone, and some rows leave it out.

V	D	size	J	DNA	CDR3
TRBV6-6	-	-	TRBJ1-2	TGTGCCACCCGACGGGAGAGGGAAGCTAACTATGGCTACACCTTC	CATRREREANYGYTF
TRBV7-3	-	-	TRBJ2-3	TGTGCCAGCAGCCTAACCCCCCCCACGCAGTATTTT	CASSLTPPTQYF
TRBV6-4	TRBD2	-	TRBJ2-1	TGTGCCAGCAGTGAGGGGGGGTCCTACAATGAGCAGTTCTTC	CASSEGGSYNEQFF
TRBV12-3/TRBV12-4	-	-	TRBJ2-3	TGTGCCAGCAGGGCTAGCCCAGATACGCAGTATTTT	CASRASPDTQYF
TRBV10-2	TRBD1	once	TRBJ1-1	TGCGCCAGCAGTACTGACAGGGGGGACACTGAAGCTTTCTTT	CASSTDRGDTEAFF
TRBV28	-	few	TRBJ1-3	TGTGCCAGCAGTTTATCGTCGGCCCGGCCATATTTT	CASSLSSARPYF
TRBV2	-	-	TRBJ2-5	TGTGCCAGCAGGGCCCGGGGCGGCGAAGAGACCCAGTACTTC	CASRARGGEETQYF
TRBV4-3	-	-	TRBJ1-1	TGCGCCAACACCTGTTTTACTCCCGGGACCACCTGCCCTGAAGCTTTCTTT	CANTCFTPGTTCPEAFF
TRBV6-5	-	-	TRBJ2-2	TGTGCCAGCAGTTACTCCCCGGTCACCGGGGAGCTGTTTTTT	CASSYSPVTGELFF
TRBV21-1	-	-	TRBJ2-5	TGTGCCAGCAGCAGGATAGCGGGGGGGCCGGAGACCCAGTACTTC	CASSRIAGGPETQYF
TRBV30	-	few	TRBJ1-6	TGTGCCTGGAGTTACAACAGCGATTCACCCCTCCACTTT	CAWSYNSDSPLHF
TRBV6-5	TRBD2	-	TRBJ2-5	TGTGCCAGCAGTTACCGAGGGACTAGTGGAGAGACCCAGTACTTC	CASSYRGTSGETQYF
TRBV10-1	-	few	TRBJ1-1	TGCGCCAGCGGATGGGGCCGGGGCACTGAAGCTTTCTTT	CASGWGRGTEAFF
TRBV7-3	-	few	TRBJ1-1	TGTGCCAGCAGCTTAACGAGGGGTGTTGAAGCTTTCTTT	CASSLTRGVEAFF
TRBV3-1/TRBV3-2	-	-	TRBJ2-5	TGTGCCAGCAGCCGATTCGCGGCCACGTCGAAGACCCAGTACTTC	CASSRFAATSKTQYF
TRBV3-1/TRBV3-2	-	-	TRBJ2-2	TGTGCCAGCAGCCCGGGACTGCACACCGGGGAGCTGTTTTTT	CASSPGLHTGELFF
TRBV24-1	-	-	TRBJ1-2	TGTGCCACCAGTGAGGGCAGATTCTATGGCTACACCTTC	CATSEGRFYGYTF
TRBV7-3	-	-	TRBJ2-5	TGTGCCAGCAGCTTAACCATTCCGTCAGAGACCCAGTACTTC	CASSLTIPSETQYF
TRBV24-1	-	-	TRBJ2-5	TGTGCCACCAGTGATTTGCCCGGCAGGGGAGCCCAAGAGACCCAGTACTTC	CATSDLPGRGAQETQYF
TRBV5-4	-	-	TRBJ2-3	TGTGCCAGCAGCGCGTGGCCTCCTAGCACAGATACGCAGTATTTT	CASSAWPPSTDTQYF
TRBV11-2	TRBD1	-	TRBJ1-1	TGTGCCAGCAGCCCCAGGACAGGTCCGAACACTGAAGCTTTCTTT	CASSPRTGPNTEAFF
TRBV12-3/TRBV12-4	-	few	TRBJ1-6	TGTGCCAGCAGTTTGTCCGAAGGTTCACCCCTCCACTTT	CASSLSEGSPLHF
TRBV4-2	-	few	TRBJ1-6	TGTGCCAGCAGCCAAGCTTCCTCCTATAATTCACCCCTCCACTTT	CASSQASSYNSPLHF
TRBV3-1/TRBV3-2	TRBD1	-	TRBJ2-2	TGTGCCAGCAGCCAAGAGACAGGGGGCGGCACCGGGGAGCTGTTTTTT	CASSQETGGGTGELFF